The following is a T cell receptor beta chain sequence with its context. This entry comes from a study of blood T cell repertoires in COVID-19. Trimming removed 5 bases at V and 7 bases at J, with 14 bases between. This CDR3 has 14 amino acids. Germline-derived CDR1 and CDR2 are MNHEY and SMNVEV (reference sequence). Produced via immunoSEQ multiplex PCR; TCRdb's table is partial and in-frame only. The sample shows 100,000 to 120,000 clones, roughly 85% of them seen only once. The sequence was collected from a man aged 35 to 55 with acute or convalescent COVID-19. The sample consisted of peripheral blood. This chain uses TRBV27 with TRBJ1-4; the D is unclear. DNA for the CDR3: TGTGCCAGCAGTCCCCTTTTAGGAGGTGAAAAACTGTTTTTT. Its protein product is CASSPLLGGEKLFF.